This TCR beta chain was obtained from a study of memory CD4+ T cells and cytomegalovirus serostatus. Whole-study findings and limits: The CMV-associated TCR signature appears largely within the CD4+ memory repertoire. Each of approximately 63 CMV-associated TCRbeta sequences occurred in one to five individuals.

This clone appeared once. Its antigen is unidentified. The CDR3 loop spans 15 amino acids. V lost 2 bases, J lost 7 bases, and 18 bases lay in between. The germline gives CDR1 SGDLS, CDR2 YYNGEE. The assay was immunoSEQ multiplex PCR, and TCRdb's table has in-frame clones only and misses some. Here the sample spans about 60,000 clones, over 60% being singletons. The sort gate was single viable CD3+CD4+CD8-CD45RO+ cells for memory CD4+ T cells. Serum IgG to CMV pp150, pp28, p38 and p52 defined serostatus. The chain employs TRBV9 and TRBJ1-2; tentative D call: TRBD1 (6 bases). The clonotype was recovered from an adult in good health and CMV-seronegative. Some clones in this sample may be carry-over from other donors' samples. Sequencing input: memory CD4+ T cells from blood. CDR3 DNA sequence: TGTGCCAGCAGCGTTGGGGGCATAAAATCGTTTGGCTACACCTTC. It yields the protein CASSVGGIKSFGYTF. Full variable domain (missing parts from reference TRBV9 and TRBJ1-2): DSGVTQTPKHLITATGQRVTLRCSPRSGDLSVYWYQQSLDQGLQFLIQYYNGEERAKGNILERFSAQQFPDLHSELNLSSLELGDSALYFCASSVGGIKSFGYTFGSGTRLTVV.